This is a list of T cell receptor beta chains from one sample in a study of T-cell memory formation after mild COVID-19. TCRdb redid the calling of the 5' RACE reads with MiXCR, one entry per CDR3 protein. This table holds under 50,000 distinct CDR3 sequences, roughly 9% found once. The specimen was PBMCs or a T cell subset sorted from them (not recorded which). The source of these receptors is an adult woman who had mild COVID-19 (a few samples of this study predate the infection). Cell type and time point are not known. Both conserved end residues are part of each CDR3. The order of the fields is V gene, J gene, CDR3 protein.

TRBV11-2	TRBJ2-4	CASSLEERNIQYF
TRBV11-2	TRBJ2-1	CASSLDKGLGNEQFF
TRBV24-1	TRBJ2-7	CATSDPAGTYEQYF
TRBV20-1	TRBJ1-1	CSARDWGEAFF
TRBV7-9	TRBJ1-1	CASSPSMNTEAFF
TRBV20-1	TRBJ2-5	CSARVGTSGSGTQYF
TRBV4-3	TRBJ2-7	CASSQDPYPPYEQYF
TRBV12-3/TRBV12-4	TRBJ1-2	CASSPNSLGYTF
TRBV9	TRBJ2-1	CASSVAGGGSGELYNEQFF
TRBV20-1	TRBJ2-3	CSTSGGGTDTQYF
TRBV11-3	TRBJ2-2	CASSRGRSQNTGELFF
TRBV20-1	TRBJ2-7	CSAQPHWAYEQYF
TRBV5-1	TRBJ2-3	CASSVRDLSRYTDTQYF
TRBV14	TRBJ2-1	CASSGSLGLAGVGSYNEQFF
TRBV7-6	TRBJ2-2	CASGTGIRNTGELFF
TRBV7-8	TRBJ2-4	CASSVGYGQLAKNIQYF
TRBV6-2/TRBV6-3	TRBJ2-7	CASSYPSGGPFGDEQYF
TRBV4-3	TRBJ2-7	CASSRSLRSDEQYF
TRBV12-5	TRBJ1-2	CASGLVQGKYGYTF
TRBV7-3	TRBJ2-1	CASSLSSGGSYNEQFF
TRBV7-8	TRBJ1-5	CASSLSPLGSNQPQHF
TRBV15	TRBJ2-1	CATSRFGLAGLNEQFF
TRBV20-1	TRBJ2-7	CSARDLGLAGVGRLYEQYF
TRBV20-1	TRBJ1-2	CSARDIRSPYGYTF
TRBV12-3/TRBV12-4	TRBJ2-4	CASSFQGNIQYF
TRBV3-1	TRBJ1-1	CASSPDSNTEAFF
TRBV27	TRBJ1-3	CASRQLGDRGNTIYF
TRBV12-3/TRBV12-4	TRBJ2-3	CASSRTGEADTQYF